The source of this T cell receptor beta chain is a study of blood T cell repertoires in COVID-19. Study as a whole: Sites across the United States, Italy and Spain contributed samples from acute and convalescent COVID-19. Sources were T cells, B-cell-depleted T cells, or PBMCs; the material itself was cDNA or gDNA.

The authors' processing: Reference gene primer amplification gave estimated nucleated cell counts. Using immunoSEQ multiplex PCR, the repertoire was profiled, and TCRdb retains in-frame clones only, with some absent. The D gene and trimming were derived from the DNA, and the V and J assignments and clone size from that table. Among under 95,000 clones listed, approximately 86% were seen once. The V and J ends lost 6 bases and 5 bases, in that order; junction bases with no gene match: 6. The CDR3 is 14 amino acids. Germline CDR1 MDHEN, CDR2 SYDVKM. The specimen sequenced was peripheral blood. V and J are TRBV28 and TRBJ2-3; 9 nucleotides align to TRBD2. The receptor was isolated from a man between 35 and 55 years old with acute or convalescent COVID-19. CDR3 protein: CASRTSGWGDTQYF. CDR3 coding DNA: TGTGCCAGCAGGACTAGCGGTTGGGGAGATACGCAGTATTTT. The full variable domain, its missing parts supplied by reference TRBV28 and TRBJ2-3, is DVKVTQSSRYLVKRTGEKVFLECVQDMDHENMFWYRQDPGLGLRLIYFSYDVKMKEKGDIPEGYSVSREKKERFSLILESASTNQTSMYLCASRTSGWGDTQYFGPGTRLTVL.